This section outlines one T cell receptor beta chain sequence together with its context. The CDR3 runs to 14 residues. CDR1 is DFQATT, CDR2 SNEGSKA, per germline (reference sequence). The data stem from a study of T cells expressing NK-cell markers. From its re-call of the 5' RACE reads, TCRdb lists each CDR3 protein once, without DNA. This table holds roughly 420,000 distinct CDR3 sequences. The TCR originated in a woman between 18 and 70 years old in good health. The chain uses TRBV20-1 and TRBJ2-1. The sequenced sample consisted of blood T cells: a sorted CD56 or NKG2C T cell subset, CD4+ or CD8+ T cells, or bulk PBMC T cells (not recorded which). CDR3 in amino acids: CSAQTGGSYNEQFF.